This TCR beta chain is drawn from a study of blood T cell repertoires in COVID-19. In the study overall: COVID-19 samples, acute and convalescent, were from the United States, Italy and Spain.

How the authors handled the data: Amplification of reference gene primers was used by the study to estimate nucleated cell counts. Sequenced by immunoSEQ multiplex PCR; TCRdb stores in-frame clones only, minus some. V and J calls and clone size come straight from that table; D and trimming were deduced from the DNA. The sample has roughly 280,000 clones, about 85% seen once. The sample holds a few counts of this clone. Sequencing was done on a sample of peripheral blood. The sequence derives from a man aged 18 to 30 with active or convalescent COVID-19.

DNA of the CDR3: TGTGCCAGCGCTGAGGGTGGAAACACCATATATTTT. Amino acid sequence: CASAEGGNTIYF. The chain combines TRBV7-9 with TRBJ1-3; D gene uncertain. V lost 8 bases, J lost 3 bases, and 8 bases lay in between. CDR3 size: 12 residues. Germline V gives CDR1 SEHNR, CDR2 FQNEAQ (reference sequence). The full variable domain, with the rest looked up from reference TRBV7-9 and TRBJ1-3, is DTGVSQNPRHKITKRGQNVTFRCDPISEHNRLYWYRQTLGQGPEFLTYFQNEAQLEKSRLLSDRFSAERPKGSFSTLEIQRTEQGDSAMYLCASAEGGNTIYFGEGSWLTVV.